This TCR beta chain was observed in a study of cytomegalovirus exposure and HLA in healthy donors. The CDR3 consists of 15 residues. V lost 1 base to trimming and J lost 5 bases, with 14 bases between them. Germline V CDR1 and CDR2: KGHSH, LQKENI. The donors belonged to the roughly 130-subject validation cohort, separate from the roughly 670-subject first cohort. Clones were read by immunoSEQ multiplex PCR, and TCRdb kept only the in-frame ones, dropping some. The repertoire consists of more than 85,000 clones, with around nine tenths occurring once and the leading ten covering about 1.5%. The chain is built from TRBV18 and TRBJ2-5, with a possible D match to TRBD1 (6 bases). Sequenced: PBMCs. The TCR originated in a woman younger than 45 in good health and CMV-seropositive. CDR3 region: CASSPQAGDPETQYF. CDR3 coding DNA: TGTGCCAGCTCACCACAGGCAGGGGACCCGGAGACCCAGTACTTC.